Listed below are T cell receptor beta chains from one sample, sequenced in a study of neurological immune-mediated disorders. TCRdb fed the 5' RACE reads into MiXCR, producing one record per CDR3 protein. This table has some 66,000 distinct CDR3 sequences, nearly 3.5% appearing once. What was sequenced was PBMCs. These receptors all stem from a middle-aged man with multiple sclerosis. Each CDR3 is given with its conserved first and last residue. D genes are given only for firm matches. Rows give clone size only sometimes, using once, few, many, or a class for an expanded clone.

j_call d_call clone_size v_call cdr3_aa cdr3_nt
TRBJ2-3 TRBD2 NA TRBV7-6 CASSLAGGGVTDTQYF TGTGCCAGCAGCTTAGCGGGCGGGGGAGTCACAGATACGCAGTATTTT
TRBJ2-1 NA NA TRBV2 CASSQTGSSYNEQFF TGTGCCAGCAGTCAAACAGGGAGCTCCTACAATGAGCAGTTCTTC
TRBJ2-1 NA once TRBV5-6 CASSLTGANYYNEQFF TGTGCCAGCAGCTTGACTGGGGCGAACTACTACAATGAGCAGTTCTTC
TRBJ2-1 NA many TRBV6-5 CASSSVVRNEQFF TGTGCCAGCAGTTCGGTTGTTAGGAATGAGCAGTTCTTC
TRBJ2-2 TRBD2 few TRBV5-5 CASSLSSGRLTGELFF TGTGCCAGCAGCTTGAGTAGCGGGAGATTAACCGGGGAGCTGTTTTTT
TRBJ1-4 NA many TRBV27 CASSLSRGEKLFF TGTGCCAGCAGTTTATCCAGGGGTGAAAAACTGTTTTTT
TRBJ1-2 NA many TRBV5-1 CASSLDSPYYGYTF TGCGCCAGCAGCTTGGATTCACCTTACTATGGCTACACCTTC
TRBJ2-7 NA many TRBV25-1 CASRSQASYEQYF TGTGCCAGCAGATCACAAGCTTCCTACGAGCAGTACTTC
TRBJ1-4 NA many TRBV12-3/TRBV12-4 CASSSEGGAGEKLFF TGTGCCAGCAGTTCGGAAGGGGGGGCGGGTGAAAAACTGTTTTTT
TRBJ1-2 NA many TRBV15 CATSREAVPNYGYTF TGTGCCACCAGCAGAGAGGCAGTACCTAACTATGGCTACACCTTC
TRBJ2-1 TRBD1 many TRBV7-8 CASSLRTGFSSYNEQFF TGTGCCAGCAGCCTACGGACAGGGTTTTCCTCCTACAATGAGCAGTTCTTC
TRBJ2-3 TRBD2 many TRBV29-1 CSVEVFGREGTDTQYF TGCAGCGTTGAAGTTTTTGGCAGGGAGGGGACAGATACGCAGTATTTT
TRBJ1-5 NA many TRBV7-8 CASSLGPSEGYNNQPQHF TGTGCCAGCAGCTTAGGCCCCTCGGAGGGGTATAACAATCAGCCCCAGCATTTT
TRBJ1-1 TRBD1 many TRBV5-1 CASSWGTGPMNTEAFF TGCGCCAGCAGCTGGGGGACAGGGCCGATGAACACTGAAGCTTTCTTT
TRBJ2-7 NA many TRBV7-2 CASSLPGLHYEQYF TGTGCCAGCAGCTTGCCGGGACTCCACTACGAGCAGTACTTC
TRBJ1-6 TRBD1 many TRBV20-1 CSARGQGYNSPLHF TGCAGTGCTAGAGGACAGGGGTATAATTCACCCCTCCACTTT
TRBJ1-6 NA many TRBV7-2 CASSNRDPNSPLHF TGTGCCAGCAGCAACCGGGATCCGAATTCACCCCTCCACTTT
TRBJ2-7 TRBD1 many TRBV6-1 CASSPWDRGDYEQYF TGTGCCAGCAGTCCATGGGACAGGGGGGACTACGAGCAGTACTTC
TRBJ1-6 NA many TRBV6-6 CASRPTREYNSPLHF TGTGCCAGCAGGCCAACGCGGGAGTATAATTCACCCCTCCACTTT
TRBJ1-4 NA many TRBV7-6 CASSHGQYSNEKLFF TGTGCCAGCAGCCACGGACAGTATTCTAATGAAAAACTGTTTTTT
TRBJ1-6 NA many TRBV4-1 CASSRGEGSYNSPLHF TGCGCCAGCAGCCGGGGAGAGGGCTCCTATAATTCACCCCTCCACTTT
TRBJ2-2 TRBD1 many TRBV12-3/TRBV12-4 CASSSNTWTGRISGGELFF TGTGCCAGCAGTTCAAACACCTGGACAGGAAGGATAAGTGGCGGGGAGCTGTTTTTT
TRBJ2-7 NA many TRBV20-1 CSAREGEKQYF TGCAGTGCTAGAGAAGGCGAAAAGCAGTACTTC
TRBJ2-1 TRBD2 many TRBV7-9 CASSLSLAVINEQFF TGTGCCAGCAGCTTAAGTCTAGCGGTAATCAATGAGCAGTTCTTC
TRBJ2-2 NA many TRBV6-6 CASRGTSNTGELFF TGTGCCAGCAGGGGGACTTCGAACACCGGGGAGCTGTTTTTT
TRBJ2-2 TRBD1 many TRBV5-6 CASSLTRQGTNTGELFF TGTGCCAGCAGCTTAACCCGACAGGGGACGAACACCGGGGAGCTGTTTTTT
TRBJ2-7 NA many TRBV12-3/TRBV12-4 CASSPLQGSHEQYF TGTGCCAGCAGTCCACTTCAGGGCAGCCACGAGCAGTACTTC
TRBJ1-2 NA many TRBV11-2 CASSLGAIDGYTF TGTGCCAGCAGCTTAGGGGCCATCGATGGCTACACCTTC
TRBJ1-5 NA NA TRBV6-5 CASRPVGLSKTQNF TGTGCCAGCAGGCCGGTCGGATTGTCTAAGACCCAGAATTTT
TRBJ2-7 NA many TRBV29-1 CSVGGLANEQYF TGCAGCGTTGGAGGTTTAGCTAACGAGCAGTACTTC
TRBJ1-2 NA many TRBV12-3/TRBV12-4 CASSSTRQLSNYGYTF TGTGCCAGCAGTTCAACAAGACAGCTTTCCAACTATGGCTACACCTTC
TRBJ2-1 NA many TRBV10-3 CAIRQGQSFNEQFF TGTGCCATCAGGCAGGGGCAATCCTTCAATGAGCAGTTCTTC
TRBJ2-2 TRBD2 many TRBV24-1 CATSDPPGLAGVGTGELFF TGTGCCACCAGTGATCCGCCGGGACTAGCGGGAGTTGGCACCGGGGAGCTGTTTTTT
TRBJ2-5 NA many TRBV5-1 CASSLAHKVKETQYF TGCGCCAGCAGCTTGGCCCACAAAGTTAAAGAGACCCAGTACTTC
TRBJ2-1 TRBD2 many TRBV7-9 CASTQWSGGEDEQFF TGTGCCAGCACCCAGTGGTCGGGAGGCGAGGATGAGCAGTTCTTC
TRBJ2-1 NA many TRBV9 CASSTNWGNNEQFF TGTGCCAGCAGCACCAATTGGGGTAACAATGAGCAGTTCTTC
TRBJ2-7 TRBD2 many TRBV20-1 CSARDATSGSGHEQYF TGCAGTGCTAGAGACGCGACTAGCGGGAGTGGACACGAGCAGTACTTC
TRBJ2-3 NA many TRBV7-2 CASSLFGKGTDTQYF TGTGCCAGCAGCTTATTTGGCAAGGGCACAGATACGCAGTATTTT
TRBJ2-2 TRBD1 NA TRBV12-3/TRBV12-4 CATDRGYTGELFF TGTGCCACAGACAGGGGGTACACCGGGGAGCTGTTTTTT
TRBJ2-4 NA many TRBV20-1 CSARDGAEAKNIQYF TGCAGTGCTAGAGATGGGGCGGAAGCCAAAAACATTCAGTACTTC
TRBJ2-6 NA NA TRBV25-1 CASTLGGASGANVLTF TGTGCCAGCACCCTTGGGGGGGCCTCTGGGGCCAACGTCCTGACTTTC
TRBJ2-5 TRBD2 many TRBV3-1 CASSKTSGEETQYF TGTGCCAGCAGCAAGACTAGCGGGGAAGAGACCCAGTACTTC
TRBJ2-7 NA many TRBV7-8 CASSASTSSYEQYF TGTGCCAGCAGCGCTTCTACTAGCTCCTACGAGCAGTACTTC
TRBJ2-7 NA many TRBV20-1 CSAKPGRNYEQYF TGCAGTGCTAAACCGGGACGAAACTACGAGCAGTACTTC
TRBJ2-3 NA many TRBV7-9 CASSQDYNTDTQYF TGTGCCAGCAGCCAGGACTATAACACAGATACGCAGTATTTT
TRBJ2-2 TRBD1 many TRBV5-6 CASSLPGQGASGELFF TGTGCCAGCAGCTTGCCCGGACAGGGGGCATCCGGGGAGCTGTTTTTT
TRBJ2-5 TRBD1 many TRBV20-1 CSASPHAGTGRETQYF TGCAGTGCTAGTCCCCATGCCGGGACAGGGCGAGAGACCCAGTACTTC
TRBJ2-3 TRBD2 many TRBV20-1 CSAPNPTSGTDTQYF TGCAGTGCCCCCAACCCGACTAGCGGCACAGATACGCAGTATTTT
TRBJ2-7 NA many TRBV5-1 CASSLESGIEQYF TGCGCCAGCAGCTTGGAATCGGGGATCGAGCAGTACTTC
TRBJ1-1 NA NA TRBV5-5 CASSPNRPANTEAFF TGTGCCAGCAGCCCCAACCGTCCAGCGAACACTGAAGCTTTCTTT
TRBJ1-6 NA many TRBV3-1 CASSPRGTSYNSPLHF TGTGCCAGCAGCCCCCGAGGGACTTCCTATAATTCACCCCTCCACTTT
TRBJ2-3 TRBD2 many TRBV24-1 CATSASGRAADTQYF TGTGCCACCAGTGCCAGCGGGAGGGCCGCGGATACGCAGTATTTT
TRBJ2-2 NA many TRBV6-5 CASSTQRGYQNTGELFF TGTGCCAGCTCAACCCAAAGGGGGTACCAGAACACCGGGGAGCTGTTTTTT
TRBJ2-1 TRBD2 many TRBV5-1 CASSLQGTSRNEQFF TGCGCCAGCAGCTTGCAAGGGACTAGCAGGAATGAGCAGTTCTTC
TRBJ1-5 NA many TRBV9 CASSVHGGEGGNQPQHF TGTGCCAGCAGCGTACACGGGGGCGAAGGTGGCAATCAGCCCCAGCATTTT